This is a list of T cell receptor beta chains from one sample in a study of blood T cell repertoires in COVID-19. Only in-frame clones appear in the TCRdb table, and some are missing; sequencing was by immunoSEQ multiplex PCR. The profile shows 130,000 or so clones, 84% of them singletons. The material sequenced was PBMCs or T cells enriched from blood (not recorded which). The receptors were gathered from a woman between 25 and 40 years old who had recovered from COVID-19. The CDR3 runs from the conserved cysteine through the conserved F or W. Clone size is given for some rows only: seen once, a few or many times, or a class if the clone is expanded.

V: TRBV18
size: .
J: TRBJ1-6
CDR3: CASSPLNSPLHF

V: TRBV3-1/TRBV3-2
size: .
J: TRBJ2-7
CDR3: CASSRPGTSGIHEQYF

V: TRBV28
size: .
J: TRBJ2-5
CDR3: CASSFSRPPGQGYQETQYF

V: TRBV7-2
size: .
J: TRBJ1-4
CDR3: CASSSGTVGSEKLFF

V: TRBV5-5
size: .
J: TRBJ1-5
CDR3: CASSPTGGIGQPQHF

V: TRBV12-3/TRBV12-4
size: once
J: TRBJ2-1
CDR3: CASSLARGNEQFF

V: TRBV5-1
size: .
J: TRBJ2-1
CDR3: CASSLDSSYNEQFF

V: TRBV11-3
size: .
J: TRBJ2-7
CDR3: CASSPGTARSEQYF

V: TRBV6-2/TRBV6-3
size: .
J: TRBJ1-1
CDR3: CASSSPTANTEAFF

V: TRBV4-3
size: .
J: TRBJ1-3
CDR3: CASSQDQGVLGNTIYF

V: TRBV7-8
size: .
J: TRBJ1-4
CDR3: CASSFRTGALGEKLFF

V: TRBV25-1
size: .
J: TRBJ1-5
CDR3: CASSSTGGGAGGNQPQHF

V: TRBV5-1
size: few
J: TRBJ2-1
CDR3: CASSLAAGISYNEQFF

V: TRBV7-9
size: .
J: TRBJ1-2
CDR3: CASSLEAGSDGYTF

V: TRBV5-1
size: .
J: TRBJ2-3
CDR3: CASSPDNTDTQYF

V: TRBV3-1/TRBV3-2
size: .
J: TRBJ1-1
CDR3: CASSLPQGGNTEAFF

V: TRBV14
size: few
J: TRBJ2-7
CDR3: CASSLTGRAHEQYF

V: TRBV9
size: .
J: TRBJ2-1
CDR3: CASSVVAGGSYNEQFF

V: TRBV7-9
size: .
J: TRBJ2-1
CDR3: CASTPGGSYNEQFF

V: TRBV7-2
size: .
J: TRBJ1-6
CDR3: CASSLAQGWDNSPLHF

V: TRBV25-1
size: .
J: TRBJ2-2
CDR3: CASTTGLTGELFF

V: TRBV7-8
size: once
J: TRBJ2-2
CDR3: CASSQASTGELFF

V: TRBV16
size: .
J: TRBJ1-5
CDR3: CASSQLRTGNQPQHF

V: TRBV28
size: .
J: TRBJ2-5
CDR3: CASATRRSSGRAQETQYF

V: TRBV5-4
size: .
J: TRBJ2-3
CDR3: CASSDGLAFTDTQYF

V: TRBV7-2
size: .
J: TRBJ1-6
CDR3: CASSLSGLRNSPLHF